The source of this T cell receptor beta chain is a study of T cell changes during pregnancy in multiple sclerosis. The junction had 3 bases not matched to a gene; V was cut back by 6 bases and J by 1 base. Germline assignment: CDR1 MNHNY and CDR2 SVGAGI (reference sequence). The CDR3 sequence is 15 residues long. Profiling relied on immunoSEQ multiplex PCR, and the TCRdb table lists in-frame clones only, not all of them. The table records some 70,000 clones, roughly 90% of them present only once. The specimen was CD4+ T cells from peripheral blood mononuclear cells, collected in the third trimester of pregnancy. This receptor was obtained from a female donor in good health, enrolled as a control in a pregnancy study. The chain has TRBV6-6 and TRBJ2-2; 9 bases are a match to TRBD2. CDR3 loop: CASRNSGGNTGELFF. DNA for the CDR3: TGTGCCAGCAGAAATAGCGGGGGGAACACCGGGGAGCTGTTTTTT.